The 16 T cell receptor beta chains given below trace back to one sample, sequenced in a study of T-cell reconstitution after alpha-beta-depleted transplantation in children. Preparing the TCRbeta library involved the use of unique molecular identifiers. Via MiXCR, TCRdb re-called the PCR reads, giving one row per CDR3 protein. The sample has about 400,000 distinct CDR3 sequences; 20% are singletons. The material was PBMCs from the stem cell graft donor, obtained from the stem cell graft. All receptors derive from a human donor who donated a stem cell graft to a child with acute myeloid leukemia.

This clonotype has ten or more counts. The V call is TRBV12-3 or TRBV12-4, the J call TRBJ1-2, with 9 bases lining up with TRBD1. The CDR3 consists of 13 residues. The V and J ends lost 11 bases and 2 bases, in that order; junction bases with no gene match: 6. The CDR3 nucleotides are TGTGCCGTAACCGGGACAGGGAACTATGGCTACACCTTC. It specifies CAVTGTGNYGYTF.

This clonotype was seen only a few times. The CDR3: CSVETMGLYEQYF. The CDR3 DNA sequence: TGCAGCGTTGAAACCATGGGGTTGTACGAGCAGTACTTC. The rearrangement links TRBV29-1 to TRBJ2-7; D remains ambiguous. CDR1 is SQVTM, CDR2 ANQGSEA, per germline. The CDR3 is 13 amino acids. The V and J ends lost 2 bases and 4 bases respectively, with 12 bases between them.

The J gene is TRBJ2-3, the V gene TRBV21-1; TRBD1, as called in the table, went unchecked against the DNA. TRBV21-1 is termed a pseudogene. This CDR3 comprises 11 residues. The CDR3 nucleotides are TGTGACGCGGGACCCACAGATACGCAGTATTTT. Protein: CDAGPTDTQYF.

This clonotype has more than one count but fewer than ten. The V call is TRBV5-1, the J call TRBJ2-7, with D unresolved. Looked up from germline, CDR1 is SGHRS and CDR2 is YFSETQ. This CDR3 spans 14 amino acids. Trimming removed 0 bases at V and 3 bases at J, with 10 bases between. The CDR3 sequence: CASSLELGRYEQYF. CDR3 sequence (DNA): TGCGCCAGCAGCTTGGAGCTCGGACGCTACGAGCAGTACTTC. Using reference TRBV5-1 and TRBJ2-7 for the parts outside the CDR3, the full variable domain is KAGVTQTPRYLIKTRGQQVTLSCSPISGHRSVSWYQQTPGQGLQFLFEYFSETQRNKGNFPGRFSGRQFSNSRSEMNVSTLELGDSALYLCASSLELGRYEQYFGPGTRLTVT.

The rearrangement links TRBV7-8 to TRBJ2-7; perhaps D is TRBD1 or TRBD2 (5 bases each). Germline assignment: CDR1 SGHVS and CDR2 FQNEAQ. This CDR3 has 15 amino acids. V dropped 6 bases and J dropped 1 base, with 16 bases sitting between them. CDR3 region: CASRSTGTDSYEQYF. Written as DNA, the CDR3 is TGTGCCAGCAGAAGTACCGGGACGGATTCCTACGAGCAGTACTTC.

The CDR3 spells CASSSRSNQPQHF. CDR3 DNA: TGTGCCAGCAGCTCGCGGTCGAATCAGCCCCAGCATTTT. The chain is built from TRBV7-2 and TRBJ1-5; D uncertain. Germline V gene data show CDR1 as SGHTA and CDR2 as FQGNSA. CDR3 length: 13 amino acids. Trimming pared 4 bases from V and 4 bases from J, leaving 8 bases between.

The chain uses TRBV28 and TRBJ2-1, with 11 nucleotides matching TRBD2. Germline assignment: CDR1 MDHEN and CDR2 SYDVKM. The CDR3 has 14 residues. Trimming removed 2 bases from V and 14 bases from J; junction bases left unmatched: 8. The CDR3 is CASSLRPSGRREFF. The CDR3 DNA sequence: TGTGCCAGCAGTTTACGGCCTAGCGGGAGGAGGGAGTTCTTC.

This clonotype has ten or more counts. The V gene is TRBV4-3, the J gene TRBJ2-1, with a weak D call TRBD1 (6 bases). V was pared by 4 bases and J by 3 bases, with 13 bases between. Germline V gene data show CDR1 as LGHNA and CDR2 as YSLEER. The CDR3 contains 15 residues. CDR3 nucleotide sequence: TGCGCCAGCAGCCTATCACAGGGAGACTACAATGAGCAGTTCTTC. Encoded protein: CASSLSQGDYNEQFF.

J is TRBJ2-1 and V is TRBV12-3 or TRBV12-4; 13 nucleotides match TRBD2. V gave up 6 bases and J gave up 14 bases; unmatched junction bases: 10. This CDR3 region has 14 residues. The CDR3 reads CASSTSGTSGNEFF. The CDR3 DNA follows: TGTGCCAGCAGCACTTCCGGGACTAGCGGGAACGAGTTCTTC.

The CDR3 nucleotides read TGCAGCGTTGTCGGGGGGAGGGGCAATGAGCAGTTCTTC. Its translation: CSVVGGRGNEQFF. The chain uses TRBV29-1 and TRBJ2-1; 7 bases agree with TRBD2. In germline, CDR1 is SQVTM, CDR2 ANQGSEA. Trimming at V came to 4 bases and at J to 6 bases, leaving 6 bases not matched to a gene. This CDR3 has 13 amino acids.

This clonotype was detected many times. The chain joins TRBV20-1 to TRBJ2-1, with 9 bases aligning to TRBD2. Germline lookup yields CDR1 DFQATT and CDR2 SNEGSKA (reference sequence). The CDR3 spans 15 residues. The trim removed 1 base at V and 3 bases at J, leaving 4 bases unmatched. This CDR3 is CSARALAGDYNEQFF. The CDR3 coding sequence is TGCAGTGCTAGAGCCTTAGCGGGGGACTACAATGAGCAGTTCTTC.

This clonotype appeared many times. V usage is TRBV7-9 and J usage is TRBJ2-1; no firm D call. Per the germline V gene, CDR1 is SEHNR and CDR2 is FQNEAQ (reference sequence). This CDR3 is 14 amino acids long. Trimming stripped 5 bases from V and 1 base from J, with 9 bases between. CDR3 protein: CASSNQGSYNEQFF. CDR3 sequence (DNA): TGTGCCAGCAGCAATCAAGGGTCCTACAATGAGCAGTTCTTC. Full variable domain (missing parts from reference TRBV7-9 and TRBJ2-1): DTGVSQNPRHKITKRGQNVTFRCDPISEHNRLYWYRQTLGQGPEFLTYFQNEAQLEKSRLLSDRFSAERPKGSFSTLEIQRTEQGDSAMYLCASSNQGSYNEQFFGPGTRLTVL.

This chain uses TRBV11-2 with TRBJ2-5; 8 bases are shared with TRBD1. Germline CDR1 SGHAT, CDR2 FQNNGV. This CDR3 spans 13 amino acids. The V segment lost 6 bases and the J segment 5 bases; nucleotides outside the gene matches: 5. CDR3 DNA sequence: TGTGCCAGCAGGCCAGGACAGGGTGAGACCCAGTACTTC. This encodes CASRPGQGETQYF.

A few counts support this clonotype. The J gene is TRBJ2-3, the V gene TRBV12-3 or TRBV12-4; the D is unclear. The CDR3 runs to 13 residues. The V end lost 8 bases, the J end lost 0 bases, and 9 bases lay between the germline ends. DNA of the CDR3: TGTGCCAGCCGGAAGATTAGCACAGATACGCAGTATTTT. It is translated as CASRKISTDTQYF.

The rearrangement joins TRBV12-3 or TRBV12-4 to TRBJ2-7; tentative D call: TRBD2 (5 bases). V lost 6 bases to trimming and J lost 5 bases, with 14 bases between them. There are 13 residues in the CDR3. DNA of the CDR3: TGTGCCAGCAGCCCGTACGCGGGTAACGAGCAGTACTTC. Translated: CASSPYAGNEQYF.

This rearrangement joins TRBV6-5 to TRBJ2-1, with 9 bases lining up with TRBD2. V was pared by 4 bases and J by 5 bases, with 9 bases of the junction left unmatched. The CDR3 is 16 residues long. Germline V gene data show CDR1 as MNHEY and CDR2 as SVGAGI. This chain's CDR3 is CASSSGLIAGDNEQFF. CDR3 sequence (DNA): TGTGCCAGCAGTTCCGGCCTGATAGCGGGAGACAATGAGCAGTTCTTC.